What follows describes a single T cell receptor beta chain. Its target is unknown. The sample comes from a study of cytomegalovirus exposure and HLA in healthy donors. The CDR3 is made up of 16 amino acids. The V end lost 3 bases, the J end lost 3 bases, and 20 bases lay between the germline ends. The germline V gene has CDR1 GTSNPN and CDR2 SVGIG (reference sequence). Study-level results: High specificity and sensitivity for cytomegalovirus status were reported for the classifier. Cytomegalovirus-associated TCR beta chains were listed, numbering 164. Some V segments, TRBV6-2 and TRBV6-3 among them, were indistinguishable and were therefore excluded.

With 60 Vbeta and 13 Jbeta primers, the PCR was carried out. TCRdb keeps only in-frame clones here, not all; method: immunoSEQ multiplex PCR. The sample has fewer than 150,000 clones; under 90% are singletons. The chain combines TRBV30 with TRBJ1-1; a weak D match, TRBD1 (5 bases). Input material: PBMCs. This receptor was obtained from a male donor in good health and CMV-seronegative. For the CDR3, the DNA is TGTGCCTGGAGGGCCAGGTTCGGGCAGGGCGACACTGAAGCTTTCTTT. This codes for CAWRARFGQGDTEAFF.